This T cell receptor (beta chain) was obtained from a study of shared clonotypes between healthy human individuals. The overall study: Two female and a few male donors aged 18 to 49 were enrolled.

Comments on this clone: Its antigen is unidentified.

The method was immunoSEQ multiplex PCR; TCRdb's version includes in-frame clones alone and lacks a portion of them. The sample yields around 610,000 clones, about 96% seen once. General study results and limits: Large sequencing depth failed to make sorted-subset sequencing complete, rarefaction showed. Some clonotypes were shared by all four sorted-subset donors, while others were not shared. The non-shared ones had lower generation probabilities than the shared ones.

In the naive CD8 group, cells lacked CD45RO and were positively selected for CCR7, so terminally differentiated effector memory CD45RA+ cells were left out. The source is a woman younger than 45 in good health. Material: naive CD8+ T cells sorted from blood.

The CDR3 region has the DNA TGTGCCAGCAGTCACGGACAGGGGGATCAGCCCCAGCATTTT. This sequence encodes CASSHGQGDQPQHF. V usage is TRBV6-6 and J usage is TRBJ1-5, with 10 positions matching TRBD1. The germline gives CDR1 MNHNY, CDR2 SVGAGI (reference sequence). The CDR3 loop spans 14 amino acids. V dropped 5 bases and J dropped 5; count of bases not matched to a gene: 3.